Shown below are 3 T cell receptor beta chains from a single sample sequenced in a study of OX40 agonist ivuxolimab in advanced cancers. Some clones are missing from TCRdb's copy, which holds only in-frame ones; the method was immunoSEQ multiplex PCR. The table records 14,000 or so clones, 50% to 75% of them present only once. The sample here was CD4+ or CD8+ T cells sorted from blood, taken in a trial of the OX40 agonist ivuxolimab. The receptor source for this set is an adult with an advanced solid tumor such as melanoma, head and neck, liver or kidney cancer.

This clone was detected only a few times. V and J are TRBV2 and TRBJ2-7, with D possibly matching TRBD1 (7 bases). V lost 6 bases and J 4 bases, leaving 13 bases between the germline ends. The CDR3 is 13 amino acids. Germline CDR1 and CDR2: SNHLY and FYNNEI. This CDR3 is CASSRDSGYEQYF. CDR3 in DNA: TGTGCCAGCAGCCGGGACAGCGGGTACGAGCAGTACTTC.

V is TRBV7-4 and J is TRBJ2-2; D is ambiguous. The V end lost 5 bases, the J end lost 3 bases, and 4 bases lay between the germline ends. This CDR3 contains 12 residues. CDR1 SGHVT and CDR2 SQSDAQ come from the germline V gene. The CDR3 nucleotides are TGTGCCAGCAGCATAGACACCGGGGAGCTGTTTTTT. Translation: CASSIDTGELFF.

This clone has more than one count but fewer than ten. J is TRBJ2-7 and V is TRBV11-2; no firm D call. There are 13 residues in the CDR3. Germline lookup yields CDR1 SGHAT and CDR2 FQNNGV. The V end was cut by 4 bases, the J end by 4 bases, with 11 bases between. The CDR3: CASSSYGEYEQYF. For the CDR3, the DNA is TGTGCCAGCAGCTCCTATGGGGAATACGAGCAGTACTTC.